This TCR beta chain was obtained from a study of cytomegalovirus exposure and HLA in healthy donors (dated by TCRdb to about 2017). In the study overall: An earlier analysis of roughly 500 of the donors reported about 250 Gb of sequence data and some 120 million unique TCR beta sequences from approximately 180 million T cells. An early release that covered about 600 HLA-typed donors contained approximately 300 gigabases of sequencing data and around 80 million unique TCR sequences. The genetic ancestry cluster associated with self-reported Caucasian donors included 81% of the 300 to 450 genotyped donors. The aim of the study was to test whether cataloging public T cell receptors could identify signatures of past pathogen exposure. The study used immunosequencing to profile the T cell repertoires of approximately 640 subjects and linked those repertoires to cytomegalovirus serostatus. Besides the first cohort of 550 to 750 subjects, a separate validation cohort made up of roughly 120 different subjects was used. High-throughput TCR immunosequencing, statistical association of individual TCRs with disease status, and machine learning were combined to predict cytomegalovirus infection status. To study patterns of TCR occurrence, a later analysis re-analyzed previously published TCR beta repertoires from hundreds of donors and added high-resolution HLA genotyping. The later analysis used no new phenotypic data to find candidate immune exposures, relying instead on TCR beta sequences and their occurrence across donors. An earlier analysis of a few hundred of the donors applied high-throughput TCR beta sequencing to assess whether each TCR beta V gene segment acted as functional or pseudogenic. Donor age, sex, ethnicity and CMV serostatus were compiled together with the repertoire data. A later genetic analysis took genome-wide SNP genotypes for about 55% of the roughly 700 donors and used that subset as a discovery cohort. All discovery cohort repertoires had been generated on a single sequencing platform. Both class I and class II loci were covered by HLA typing, at four-digit resolution. The number of typed donors differed by locus: roughly 629-640 for A, B, C, DRB1 and DQB1; approximately 530 for DQA1; roughly 600 for DPA1; and roughly 470 for DPB1. Roughly 5 DR-DQ haplotypes were handled as single units for association and clustering because linkage in the cohort was strong. Among some 400 genotyped donors of the cohort, an average of approximately 200,000 unique TCR beta nucleotide sequences was sequenced per donor, of which about 20% were non-productive. What the authors observed across the whole study: According to a later analysis, TCR association rates differed among HLA loci, with DRB1 alleles showing the most associated TCRs and HLA-C alleles showing the fewest. Strong co-occurrence of HLA alleles, especially DR and DQ, made assigning TCR associations to individual alleles difficult. Some IMGT-functional V segments, including TRBV6-2 and TRBV6-3, could not be distinguished by the 87-base-pair reads and were therefore excluded. In a later genetic analysis, fewer N-insertions in productive TCRs were reported among donors in an Asian-associated ancestry cluster than the approximately 670-donor mean. According to a later analysis, most CMV-associated TCR beta chains appeared to be HLA-restricted, and the HLA associations seemed to be driven largely by CMV exposure. Because HLA typing was unavailable for some donors at each locus, only the typed subset was used in association tests. Sequencing depth was assumed to be roughly uniform across donors in the presence/absence analyses, though that assumption may not hold. A few of the identified cytomegalovirus-associated TCR beta chains were confirmed in vitro to be specific for cytomegalovirus antigens. In both the original and validation cohorts, the classifier was reported to diagnose cytomegalovirus status with high specificity and sensitivity. While some public TCRs were present in many individuals, most TCR sequences turned up only very rarely across donors. In an earlier analysis of approximately 590 of the donors, most TCR beta V segments appeared in productive rearrangements about 90% or about 30% of the time, broadly matching IMGT annotations. V-gene and J-gene trimming of TCR beta chains was associated with a missense DCLRE1C variant in a later genetic analysis, and the association was replicated in an independent cohort. Correlated functional status among segregating V segments might be attributable to linkage disequilibrium, but an unknown experimental factor could not be ruled out. A further reported finding was that TCR beta sequences accurately predicted the HLA-A and HLA-B alleles for most subjects in the first cohort. A cluster of highly shared sequence variants was judged likely to represent a technical artifact of the sequencing pipeline. Over 15 rarely observed V segments, including chromosome 9 orphons, were excluded from the earlier analysis of a few hundred of the donors because counts were too low. This cohort had only TCR beta chains sequenced, and the lack of alpha or paired-chain data limited which features could be detected. A later analysis found that HLA-associated TCR beta chains were more clonally expanded and had lower generation probabilities than equally common non-associated chains. It was suggested by the authors that the approach could potentially be generalized to other disease states and immunological phenotypes. The study listed 150 to 200 TCR beta chains as associated with cytomegalovirus. The only immune exposure information available for the cohort was CMV serostatus. According to a later analysis, parvovirus B19, influenza, CMV and Epstein-Barr virus appeared linked to several top co-occurrence clusters. At a false discovery rate of 0.05, a later analysis linked around 15,000 TCR beta sequences to specific HLA alleles.

The library was obtained by the immunoSEQ multiplex PCR assay. For the multiplex PCR, a mixture combining 60 forward primers for TCR Vbeta segments and 13 reverse primers for TCR Jbeta segments was used. A multiplex PCR assay on genomic DNA amplified the CDR3 region of rearranged TCR beta genes. On the Illumina HiSeq System, the amplified TCR beta libraries were sequenced as 87-base-pair reads. The authors processed their data as follows. Across the roughly 700 repertoires, a later analysis counted 78 million or so unique TCR beta chains, roughly 11 million of which were shared by at least two donors. Raw reads were error-corrected and collapsed into unique sequences with a nearest-neighbor algorithm that merged closely related sequences to remove PCR and sequencing errors. V, D and J gene segments were assigned by aligning CDR3 sequences to IMGT reference sequences. For a sequence to be retained, a match of at least six nucleotides was required to both a V gene segment and a J gene segment. A rearrangement was called productive if the CDR3 had no stop codons and remained in frame with V and J, and every other rearrangement was called non-productive. Following IMGT convention, CDR3 was defined as the stretch from the second conserved V-encoded cysteine up to the conserved J-encoded phenylalanine. In an earlier analysis of around 640 of the donors, sequences lacking an unambiguous match to a single V gene segment were excluded. In an earlier analysis of some 590 of the donors, V segments were called functional above 56.7% productive rearrangements and were called segregating when the between-donor standard deviation exceeded 5%. To diagnose cytomegalovirus status from the catalog of TCR beta chain sequences, a statistical classification framework was built. In a later analysis, V and J genes were assigned by comparing TCR nucleotide sequences against IMGT/GENE-DB human TR gene sequences. In a later analysis, CDR3 sequences and most-parsimonious VDJ recombination scenarios were assigned using the TCRdist pipeline. In a later analysis, each TCR beta chain was defined by its CDR3 amino acid sequence together with its V-gene family, and reads lacking a unique V-gene family were excluded. A later analysis removed 500 to 650 highly shared, low-generation-probability nucleotide sequences to deal with suspected cross-contamination and a sequencing artifact. In a later analysis, a clonal expansion index was calculated for each public chain from normalized within-repertoire ranks of inferred template counts. In a later analysis, generation probabilities were computed using a VDJ recombination model fitted to out-of-frame rearrangements, and the results were checked against IGoR. In a later analysis, TCR-TCR, TCR-HLA and TCR-CMV co-occurrence was scored with hypergeometric tests, and a repertoire-size bias correction was applied to TCR pairs. A later analysis estimated false discovery rates by permuting HLA or CMV assignments 20 times. A later analysis grouped co-occurring TCRs with DBSCAN, adding TCRdist sequence similarity when clustering within HLA-allele-positive subsets. Co-occurrence clustering excluded repertoires with fewer than 30,000 or more than 120,000 public chains, plus five with anomalous nucleotide sharing. TCRdb mirrors the immuneACCESS table, restricted to in-frame sequences. Some clones are absent from its copies; in checked studies, under half trace to an unresolved V gene, and the reason for the others is unknown. The DNA gave D and trimming, while V, J and clone size come from that table. Counted in this sample were under 200,000 clones; more than 65% of them appeared once. About 6.8% of the sample is in the top ten clones.

The CDR3 numbers 14 residues from cysteine through phenylalanine. The DNA shown is the 42-base CDR3, in frame from base 1. The germline V gene gives CDR1 as MNHNS and CDR2 as SASEGT. V lost 6 bases and J lost 0 bases; the stretch between them is 11 bases long. This clone was seen just once. Its binding antigen is unknown. No much larger clone exists at a distance of one base, and base qualities are not known. In total, roughly 670 healthy bone marrow donors made up the cohort. At the time of sampling, all cohort members were nominally healthy, though unrecorded immune exposures were likely present. The donor tested CMV seropositive and was one of the 289 seropositive cohort members. A peripheral blood sample was collected from each donor, and TCR beta sequencing was performed on peripheral blood mononuclear cells. Genomic DNA was extracted from the blood cell samples with the Qiagen DNeasy Blood Extraction Kit.

The receptor chain draws on TRBV6-1 and TRBJ1-1; the D gene cannot be named for sure. The sequence was obtained from a man in his fifties or sixties in good health and CMV-seropositive. The specimen was PBMCs. The CDR3 in this case is CASSGVPMNTEAFF. The bases read TGTGCCAGCAGCGGGGTGCCCATGAACACTGAAGCTTTCTTT.